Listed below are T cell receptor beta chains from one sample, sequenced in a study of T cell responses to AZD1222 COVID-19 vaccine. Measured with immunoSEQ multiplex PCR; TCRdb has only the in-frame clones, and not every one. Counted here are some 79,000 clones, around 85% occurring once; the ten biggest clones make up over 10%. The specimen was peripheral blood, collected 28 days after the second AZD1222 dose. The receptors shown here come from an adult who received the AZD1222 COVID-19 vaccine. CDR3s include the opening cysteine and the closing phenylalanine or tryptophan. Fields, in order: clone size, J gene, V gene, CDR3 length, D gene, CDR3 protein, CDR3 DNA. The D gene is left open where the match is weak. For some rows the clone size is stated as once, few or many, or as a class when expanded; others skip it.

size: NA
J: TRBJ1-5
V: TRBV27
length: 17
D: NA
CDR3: CASRGGCIFLALRCFHF
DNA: TGTGCCAGCAGAGGGGGTTGTATTTTCTTGGCTTTAAGGTGTTTCCATTTT

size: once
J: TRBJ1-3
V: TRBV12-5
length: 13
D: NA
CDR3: CASGLNSGNTIYF
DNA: TGTGCTAGTGGTTTAAACTCTGGAAACACCATATATTTT

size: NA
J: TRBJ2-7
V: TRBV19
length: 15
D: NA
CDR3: CASSIEAAGRYEQYF
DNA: TGTGCCAGTAGTATAGAGGCGGCAGGGCGGTACGAGCAGTACTTC

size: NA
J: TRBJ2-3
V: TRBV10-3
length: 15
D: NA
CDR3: CAMRGQGAGTDTQYF
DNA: TGTGCCATGAGGGGCCAGGGAGCGGGCACAGATACGCAGTATTTT

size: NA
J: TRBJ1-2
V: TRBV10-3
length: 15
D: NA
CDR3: CAITRDPGPNYGYTF
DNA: TGTGCCATCACCCGGGACCCCGGGCCAAACTATGGCTACACCTTC

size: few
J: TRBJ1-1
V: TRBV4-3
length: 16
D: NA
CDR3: CASSQGRQSLNTEAFF
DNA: TGCGCCAGCAGCCAAGGTAGGCAGTCTCTGAACACTGAAGCTTTCTTT

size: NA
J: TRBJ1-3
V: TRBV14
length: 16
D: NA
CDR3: CASSQVGTSSGNTIYF
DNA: TGTGCCAGCAGCCAAGTAGGGACAAGCTCTGGAAACACCATATATTTT

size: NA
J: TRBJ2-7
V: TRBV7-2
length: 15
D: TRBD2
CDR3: CASSQASSGLYEQYF
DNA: TGTGCCAGCAGCCAAGCGTCTAGCGGACTCTACGAGCAGTACTTC

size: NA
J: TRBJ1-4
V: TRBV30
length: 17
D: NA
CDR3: CAWSGPDILSTNEKLFF
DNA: TGTGCCTGGAGTGGACCGGACATCCTTTCAACTAATGAAAAACTGTTTTTT

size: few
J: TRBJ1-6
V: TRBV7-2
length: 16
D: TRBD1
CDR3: CASSLGTGGYNSPLHF
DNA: TGTGCCAGCAGCTTAGGGACAGGGGGCTATAATTCACCCCTCCACTTT

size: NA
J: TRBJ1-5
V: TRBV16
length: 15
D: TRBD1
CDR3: CASSQSGQGNQPQHF
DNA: TGTGCCAGCAGCCAATCGGGACAGGGAAATCAGCCCCAGCATTTT

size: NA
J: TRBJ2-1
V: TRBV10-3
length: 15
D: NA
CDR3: CATGDRPRGYNEQFF
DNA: TGTGCCACCGGGGATAGACCCCGGGGTTACAATGAGCAGTTCTTC

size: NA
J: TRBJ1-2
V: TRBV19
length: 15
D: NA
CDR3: CASSIEQQSNYGYTF
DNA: TGTGCCAGTAGTATAGAGCAACAGAGCAACTATGGCTACACCTTC

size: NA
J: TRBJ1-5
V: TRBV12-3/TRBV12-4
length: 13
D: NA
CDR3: CASTPILGLPQHF
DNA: TGTGCCAGCACCCCGATTTTAGGCCTCCCCCAGCATTTT

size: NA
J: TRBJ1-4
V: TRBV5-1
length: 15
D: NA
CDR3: CASSRRAAGNEKLFF
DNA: TGCGCCAGCAGCCGGAGGGCAGCTGGGAATGAAAAACTGTTTTTT

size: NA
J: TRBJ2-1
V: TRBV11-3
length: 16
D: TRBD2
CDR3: CASSLGLAGVYNEQFF
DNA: TGTGCCAGCAGCTTGGGACTAGCGGGAGTTTACAATGAGCAGTTCTTC

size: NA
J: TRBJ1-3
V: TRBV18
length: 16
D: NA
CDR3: CASSPTGQGIGNTIYF
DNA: TGTGCCAGCTCACCCACGGGACAAGGAATCGGAAACACCATATATTTT

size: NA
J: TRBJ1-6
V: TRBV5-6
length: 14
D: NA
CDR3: CASSSSSYNSPLHF
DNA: TGTGCCAGCAGCTCGAGCTCCTATAATTCACCCCTCCACTTT

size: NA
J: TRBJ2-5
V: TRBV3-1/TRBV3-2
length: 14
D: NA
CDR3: CATAMGGHQETQYF
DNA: TGTGCCACCGCAATGGGGGGCCATCAAGAGACCCAGTACTTC

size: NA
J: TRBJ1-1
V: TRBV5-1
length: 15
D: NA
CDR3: CASSLAPGGNTEAFF
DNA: TGCGCCAGCAGCTTGGCCCCCGGGGGAAACACTGAAGCTTTCTTT

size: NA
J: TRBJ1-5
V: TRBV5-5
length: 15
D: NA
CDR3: CASSSLEGTNQPQHF
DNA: TGTGCCAGCAGCTCTCTCGAGGGTACTAATCAGCCCCAGCATTTT

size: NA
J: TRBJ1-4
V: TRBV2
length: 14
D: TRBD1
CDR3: CASSRQGLREKLFF
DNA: TGTGCCAGCAGCCGACAGGGGCTGCGTGAAAAACTGTTTTTT

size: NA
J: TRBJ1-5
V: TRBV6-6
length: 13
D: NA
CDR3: CASSRDKDQPQHF
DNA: TGTGCCAGCAGCCGGGACAAGGATCAGCCCCAGCATTTT

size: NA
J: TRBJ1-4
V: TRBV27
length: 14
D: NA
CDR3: CASSGMAGGEKLFF
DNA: TGTGCCAGCAGTGGGATGGCGGGAGGTGAAAAACTGTTTTTT

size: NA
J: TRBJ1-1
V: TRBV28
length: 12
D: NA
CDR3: CASSLYRQIPFF
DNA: TGTGCCAGCAGTTTATATCGCCAGATTCCTTTCTTT

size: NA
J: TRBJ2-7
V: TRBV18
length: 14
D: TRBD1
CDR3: CASSRGDRAYEQYF
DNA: TGTGCCAGCTCTAGAGGAGACAGGGCCTACGAGCAGTACTTC

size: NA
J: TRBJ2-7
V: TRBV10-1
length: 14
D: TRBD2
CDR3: CASSGLAVSYEQYF
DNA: TGCGCCAGCAGTGGTCTAGCGGTTTCCTACGAGCAGTACTTC

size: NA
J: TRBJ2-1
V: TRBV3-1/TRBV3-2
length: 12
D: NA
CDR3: CASSAPRGEQFF
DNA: TGTGCCAGCAGCGCCCCGCGAGGAGAGCAGTTCTTC

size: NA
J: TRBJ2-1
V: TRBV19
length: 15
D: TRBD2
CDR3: CASSITSGRVNEQFF
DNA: TGTGCCAGTAGTATAACCAGCGGGAGGGTGAATGAGCAGTTCTTC

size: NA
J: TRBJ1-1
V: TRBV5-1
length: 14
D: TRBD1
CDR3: CASSVQGERVEAFF
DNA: TGCGCCAGCAGCGTCCAGGGGGAGCGCGTTGAAGCTTTCTTT

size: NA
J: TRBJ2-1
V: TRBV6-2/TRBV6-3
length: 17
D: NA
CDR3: CASSYSTLARAGDEQFF
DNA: TGTGCCAGCAGTTACTCGACTTTGGCCCGGGCTGGGGATGAGCAGTTCTTC

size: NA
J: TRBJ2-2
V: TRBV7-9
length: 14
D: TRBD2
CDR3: CARSTSGNTGELFF
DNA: TGTGCCAGGTCTACTAGCGGGAACACCGGGGAGCTGTTTTTT

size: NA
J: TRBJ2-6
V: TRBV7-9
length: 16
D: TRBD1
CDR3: CASSGDRTSGANVLTF
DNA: TGTGCCAGCAGCGGGGACAGAACCTCTGGGGCCAACGTCCTGACTTTC

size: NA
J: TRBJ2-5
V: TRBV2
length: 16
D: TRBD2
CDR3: CASSDYTGTRSETQYF
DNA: TGTGCCAGCAGCGATTATACCGGGACTAGGTCAGAGACCCAGTACTTC

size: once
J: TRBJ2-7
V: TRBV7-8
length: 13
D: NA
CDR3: CASSSDRTNEQYF
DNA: TGTGCCAGCAGCTCTGACAGGACGAACGAGCAGTACTTC

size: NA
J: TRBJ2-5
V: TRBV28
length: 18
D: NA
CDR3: CASSLGVQGMGTQETQYF
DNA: TGTGCCAGCAGTTTAGGTGTTCAGGGGATGGGAACCCAAGAGACCCAGTACTTC

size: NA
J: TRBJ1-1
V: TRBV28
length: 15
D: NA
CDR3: CASRRQGLKGTEAFF
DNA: TGTGCCAGCAGGAGGCAGGGACTTAAGGGAACTGAAGCTTTCTTT

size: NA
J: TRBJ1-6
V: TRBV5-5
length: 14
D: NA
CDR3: CASSLTGKGSPLHF
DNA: TGTGCCAGCAGCTTGACAGGCAAAGGTTCACCCCTCCACTTT

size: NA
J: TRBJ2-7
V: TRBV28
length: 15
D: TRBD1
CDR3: CASSSSYRGTYEQYF
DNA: TGTGCCAGCAGTTCTTCCTACAGGGGGACCTACGAGCAGTACTTC

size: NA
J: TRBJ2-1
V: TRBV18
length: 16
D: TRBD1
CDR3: CASSPSTGGSYNEQFF
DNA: TGTGCCAGCTCACCTTCGACAGGGGGATCCTACAATGAGCAGTTCTTC

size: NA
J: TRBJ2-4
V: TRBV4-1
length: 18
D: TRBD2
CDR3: CASSHPGTRLVTKNIQYF
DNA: TGCGCCAGCAGCCACCCCGGGACTAGATTGGTAACCAAAAACATTCAGTACTTC

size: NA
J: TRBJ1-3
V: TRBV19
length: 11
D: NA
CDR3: CASRQGNTIYF
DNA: TGTGCCAGTAGGCAGGGAAACACCATATATTTT

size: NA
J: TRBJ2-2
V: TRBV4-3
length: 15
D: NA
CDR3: CASSQGRSYTGELFF
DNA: TGCGCCAGCAGCCAAGGGCGATCCTACACCGGGGAGCTGTTTTTT

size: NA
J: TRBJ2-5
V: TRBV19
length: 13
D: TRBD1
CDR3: CASRRDRVSTQYF
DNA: TGTGCCAGTAGACGGGACAGGGTTTCGACCCAGTACTTC

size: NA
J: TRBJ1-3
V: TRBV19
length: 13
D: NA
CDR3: CASLTFTGNTIYF
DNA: TGTGCCAGCCTGACGTTCACTGGAAACACCATATATTTT

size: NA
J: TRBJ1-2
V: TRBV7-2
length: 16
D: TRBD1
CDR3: CASSPGDRRPNYGYTF
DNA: TGTGCCAGCAGCCCCGGGGACAGAAGGCCTAACTATGGCTACACCTTC

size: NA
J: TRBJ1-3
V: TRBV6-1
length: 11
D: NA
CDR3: CASSPRYTIYF
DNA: TGTGCCAGCAGTCCACGGTACACCATATATTTT

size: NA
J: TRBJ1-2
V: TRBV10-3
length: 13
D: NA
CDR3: CAIQGTGIYGYTF
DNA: TGTGCCATCCAGGGTACAGGGATATATGGCTACACCTTC

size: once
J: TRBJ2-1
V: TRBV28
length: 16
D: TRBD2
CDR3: CASSTYSGRRYNEQFF
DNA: TGTGCCAGCAGTACCTATAGCGGGAGACGATACAATGAGCAGTTCTTC

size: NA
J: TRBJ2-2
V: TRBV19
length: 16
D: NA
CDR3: CASSSPDRPNTGELFF
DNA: TGTGCCAGTAGTAGCCCCGACAGGCCGAACACCGGGGAGCTGTTTTTT

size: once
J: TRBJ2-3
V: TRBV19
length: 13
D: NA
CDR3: CASRVGGTDTQYF
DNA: TGTGCCAGTAGAGTAGGCGGCACAGATACGCAGTATTTT

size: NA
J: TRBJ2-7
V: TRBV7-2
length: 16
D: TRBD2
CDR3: CASSLVGASGAREQYF
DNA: TGTGCCAGCAGCTTAGTAGGAGCCAGCGGGGCGCGGGAGCAGTACTTC

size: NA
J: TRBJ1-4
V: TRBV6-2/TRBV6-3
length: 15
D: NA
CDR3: CASSYGQGLVEKLFF
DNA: TGTGCCAGCAGTTACGGGCAGGGCTTGGTCGAAAAACTGTTTTTT

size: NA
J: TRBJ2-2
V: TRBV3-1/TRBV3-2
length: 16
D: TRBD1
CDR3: CASSPWDRVNTGELFF
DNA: TGTGCCAGCAGCCCTTGGGACAGGGTAAACACCGGGGAGCTGTTTTTT

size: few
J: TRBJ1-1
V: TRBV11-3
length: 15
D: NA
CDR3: CASSGRQLPNTEAFF
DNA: TGTGCCAGCAGCGGAAGACAACTTCCGAACACTGAAGCTTTCTTT

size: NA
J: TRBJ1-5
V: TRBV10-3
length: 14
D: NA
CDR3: CAISETGSNQPQHF
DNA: TGTGCCATCAGTGAAACCGGGTCCAATCAGCCCCAGCATTTT